The 18 T cell receptor beta chains below were found in one sample sequenced in a study of shared clonotypes between healthy human individuals. Clones were read by immunoSEQ multiplex PCR, and TCRdb kept only the in-frame ones, dropping some. Among about 2,500,000 clones listed, more than 80% were seen once. Sequenced sample: naive CD4+ T cells sorted from blood. As for subset: CD45RA+ positively selected. These receptor sequences come from a man younger than 30 in good health.

V and J are TRBV6-1 and TRBJ2-7, with 12 bases lining up with TRBD1. J lost 5 bases, V lost 5 bases, and 7 bases had no gene match. CDR3 length: 15 amino acids. Germline loops: CDR1 MNHNS, CDR2 SASEGT. The CDR3 loop reads CASSPGTGGVNEQYF. CDR3 in DNA: TGTGCCAGCAGTCCTGGGACAGGGGGCGTCAACGAGCAGTACTTC.

J is TRBJ2-3 and V is TRBV10-3, with 8 bases aligning to TRBD1. From germline, CDR1 is ENHRY and CDR2 SYGVKD. There are 15 residues in the CDR3. The V and J ends lost 11 bases and 0 bases, in that order; junction bases with no gene match: 10. The CDR3 DNA reads TGTGCCTCAGGGGCCGACAGGGGTAGCACAGATACGCAGTATTTT. This translates into CASGADRGSTDTQYF.

This clone was seen once. The chain links TRBV2 to TRBJ1-1; D gene ambiguous. CDR3 length: 14 amino acids. V was trimmed by 2 bases and J by 4 bases, leaving 11 bases between them. In germline, CDR1 is SNHLY, CDR2 FYNNEI. CDR3 sequence: CASSERDVGTEAFF. The DNA of the CDR3 is TGTGCCAGCAGTGAAAGGGATGTGGGCACTGAAGCTTTCTTT.

V usage is TRBV25-1 and J usage is TRBJ2-5; 7 bases align to TRBD1. The tail of the sequence fits TRBJ2-7 better, so the J call may be wrong. The germline V gene has CDR1 MGHDK and CDR2 SYGVNS. This CDR3 contains 13 residues. The CDR3 nucleotides are TGTGCCAGCAGGCCAGGGGGAACCTACGAGCAGTACTTC. Its translation is CASRPGGTYEQYF.

This chain joins TRBV28 and TRBJ2-1; 9 positions match TRBD2. Looked up from germline, CDR1 is MDHEN and CDR2 is SYDVKM. This CDR3 region has 15 residues. With V trimmed by 6 bases and J by 2 bases, 5 bases remained unmatched. The CDR3 protein is CASRLSGGTYNEQFF. In nucleotides, the CDR3 is TGTGCCAGCAGACTTAGCGGGGGCACCTACAATGAGCAGTTCTTC.

The chain combines TRBV18 with TRBJ1-2, with TRBD1 as a possible D gene (5 bases). Germline V lookup: CDR1 KGHSH, CDR2 LQKENI. The V gene lost 2 bases and the J gene lost 8 bases, with 12 bases spanning the gap. This CDR3 has 13 amino acids. CDR3 sequence reads: CASSPKQGEGYTF. The CDR3 DNA sequence: TGTGCCAGCTCACCAAAGCAGGGTGAAGGCTACACCTTC. The complete variable domain, with remaining parts taken from reference TRBV18 and TRBJ1-2, reads NAGVMQNPRHLVRRRGQEARLRCSPMKGHSHVYWYRQLPEEGLKFMVYLQKENIIDESGMPKERFSAEFPKEGPSILRIQQVVRGDSAAYFCASSPKQGEGYTFGSGTRLTVV.

Written as DNA, the CDR3 is TGCAGCGTTGACTACAGGGGCAGGAACACTGAAGCTTTCTTT. Protein product: CSVDYRGRNTEAFF. The chain joins TRBV29-1 to TRBJ1-1; 7 bases are shared with TRBD1. Germline V gene lookup returns CDR1 SQVTM and CDR2 ANQGSEA. There are 14 residues in the CDR3. Trimming removed 3 bases from V and 1 base from J; junction bases left unmatched: 5. The complete variable domain, with remaining parts taken from reference TRBV29-1 and TRBJ1-1, reads SAVISQKPSRDICQRGTSLTIQCQVDSQVTMMFWYRQQPGQSLTLIATANQGSEATYESGFVIDKFPISRPNLTFSTLTVSNMSPEDSSIYLCSVDYRGRNTEAFFGQGTRLTVV.

J is TRBJ2-5 and V is TRBV7-8; D gene unclear. From germline, CDR1 is SGHVS and CDR2 FQNEAQ. Between the trimmed V and J ends, which lost 7 bases and 0 bases, there was a span of 18 bases. This CDR3 spans 16 amino acids. The DNA of the CDR3 is TGTGCCAGCACCCTAAGCCCGGGTTTGTACCAAGAGACCCAGTACTTC. This translates into CASTLSPGLYQETQYF.

CDR3 nucleotides: TGCGCCAGCAGCGGGACAGGGGGCGTCTTAAGGGGTCAGCCCCAGCATTTT. Its protein product is CASSGTGGVLRGQPQHF. This chain joins TRBV5-1 and TRBJ1-5, with 12 nucleotides matching TRBD1. Unmatched junction bases numbered 11, after V lost 4 bases and J lost 6 bases. The CDR3 totals 17 residues. Germline CDR1 is SGHRS and CDR2 is YFSETQ.

The chain uses TRBV18 and TRBJ1-1; TRBD1 is a possible D gene (6 bases). Germline V gene sequence: CDR1 KGHSH, CDR2 LQKENI. This CDR3 region has 17 residues. With 2 bases removed from V and 5 bases from J, the gap between germline ends came to 21 bases. This CDR3 is CASSPRRPGHKETEAFF. The DNA for the CDR3 is TGTGCCAGCTCACCAAGGAGACCGGGACACAAAGAAACTGAAGCTTTCTTT. The whole variable domain, filled in from reference TRBV18 and TRBJ1-1, reads NAGVMQNPRHLVRRRGQEARLRCSPMKGHSHVYWYRQLPEEGLKFMVYLQKENIIDESGMPKERFSAEFPKEGPSILRIQQVVRGDSAAYFCASSPRRPGHKETEAFFGQGTRLTVV.

The genes are TRBV7-9 and TRBJ2-2; 7 nucleotides agree with TRBD1. This CDR3 is 19 amino acids long. Trimming took 0 bases from V and 0 from J; bases not matched to a gene: 10. Germline loops: CDR1 SEHNR, CDR2 FQNEAQ (reference sequence). This CDR3 reads CASSLALGQFLANTGELFF. CDR3 bases: TGTGCCAGCAGCTTAGCGTTGGGACAGTTTCTCGCGAACACCGGGGAGCTGTTTTTT.

The chain has TRBV5-1 and TRBJ2-1; 14 nucleotides line up with TRBD2. The CDR3 is 15 amino acids. Unmatched junction bases numbered 4, after V lost 3 bases and J lost 8 bases. The germline CDR1 and CDR2 sequences are SGHRS and YFSETQ. CDR3 loop: CASSSGTSGSYEQFF. The CDR3 DNA follows: TGCGCCAGCAGCTCCGGGACTAGCGGGAGTTATGAGCAGTTCTTC. Together with reference TRBV5-1 and TRBJ2-1, the CDR3 gives the full variable domain: KAGVTQTPRYLIKTRGQQVTLSCSPISGHRSVSWYQQTPGQGLQFLFEYFSETQRNKGNFPGRFSGRQFSNSRSEMNVSTLELGDSALYLCASSSGTSGSYEQFFGPGTRLTVL.

The rearrangement links TRBV27 to TRBJ2-3; D could derive from TRBD1 or TRBD2 (5 bases each). V was pared by 2 bases and J by 4 bases, with 19 bases between. The CDR3 has 17 residues. Per the germline V gene, CDR1 is MNHEY and CDR2 is SMNVEV (reference sequence). The CDR3 spells CASSLRWDPIHPDTQYF. CDR3 in DNA: TGTGCCAGCAGTTTACGTTGGGACCCCATCCATCCAGATACGCAGTATTTT.

The chain joins TRBV11-3 to TRBJ2-1; tentatively, D is TRBD1 or TRBD2 (5 bases each). Between the trimmed V and J ends, which lost 5 bases and 6 bases, there was a span of 11 bases. CDR1 and CDR2 from the germline V gene are SGHNT and YENEEA. This CDR3 has 13 residues. Here the CDR3 reads CASSPMGRNEQFF. The CDR3 region has the DNA TGTGCCAGCAGCCCAATGGGACGCAATGAGCAGTTCTTC.

About this clone itself: Other DNA sequences in this sample translate to the same CDR3. The CDR3 DNA reads TGTGCCAGCAGCTTATCCCCCTCCTACGAGCAGTACTTC. Encoded protein: CASSLSPSYEQYF. The chain combines TRBV7-9 with TRBJ2-7; unclear D gene. Germline loops: CDR1 SEHNR, CDR2 FQNEAQ (reference sequence). The ends were cut back, 2 bases at V and 0 bases at J, with 5 bases in the middle. The CDR3 covers 13 residues.

The J gene is TRBJ1-6, the V gene TRBV2; D is unresolved. From germline, CDR1 is SNHLY and CDR2 FYNNEI. Trimming took off 4 bases at V and 7 bases at J, with 11 bases between the two ends. The CDR3 contains 14 residues. The CDR3 nucleotides are TGTGCCAGCAGTGTTGCGGCATACAATTCACCCCTCCACTTT. As protein: CASSVAAYNSPLHF.

The chain employs TRBV4-1 and TRBJ2-7, with a possible D match to TRBD2 (6 bases). Germline V lookup: CDR1 MGHRA, CDR2 YSYEKL. V was pared by 9 bases and J by 0 bases, with 21 bases between. The CDR3 totals 16 residues. The CDR3 sequence: CASRQLGTSNSYEQYF. In DNA, the CDR3 is TGCGCCAGTCGCCAACTCGGGACTTCCAACTCCTACGAGCAGTACTTC.

DNA for the CDR3: TGTGCCAGCAAACAGGGGGCCAACGTCCTGACTTTC. It encodes CASKQGANVLTF. The chain recombines TRBV6-6 with TRBJ2-6; D is ambiguous. The CDR3 is made up of 12 amino acids. Trimming cost V 7 bases and J 4 bases, with 5 bases left between them. CDR1 and CDR2 (germline): MNHNY, SVGAGI (reference sequence).